This T cell receptor (beta chain) was identified in a study of CD8+ T cells in alopecia areata. Study-wide context: Twice a day, 5 to 10 mg of oral tofacitinib was administered to treated patients. Treated patients received severity scores based on the percentage of scalp area affected.

Specified treatment: oral pan-JAK inhibitor, 5-10 mg twice daily. From alopecia areata patients, lesional scalp punch biopsies and peripheral blood were collected. This CDR3 is 14 amino acids long. The V gene end was trimmed by 4 bases and the J gene end by 3 bases; junction bases not matched to a gene: 2. Germline CDR1 is MNHNS and CDR2 is SASEGT. Extracted from the samples, RNA was reverse transcribed into cDNA to serve as the sequencing template. The repertoire was sequenced with immunoSEQ multiplex PCR; TCRdb's copy has only in-frame clones and lacks some. This sample carries roughly 200,000 clones, about three fifths of them seen once, and the ten largest clones take approximately 3.4%.

This chain uses TRBV6-1 with TRBJ2-1; 8 bases match TRBD2. The origin of this receptor is a human donor with alopecia areata. The specimen was CD4+ T cells sorted from blood, collected at week 4, from a patient treated with tofacitinib. In nucleotides, the CDR3 is TGTGCCAGCAGTGCCAGCGGGGGCTACAATGAGCAGTTCTTC. Protein sequence: CASSASGGYNEQFF.